The 13 T cell receptor beta chains below all came from one sample that was sequenced in a study of T cell repertoires in cytomegalovirus infection. TCRdb re-called the reads with MiXCR, one entry per CDR3 protein. This sample yields about 200,000 distinct CDR3 sequences, of which about a tenth are seen a single time; about 4.2% belongs to the top ten. The sample taken for sequencing was PBMCs. Receptor source: a human donor in good health (CMV status not recorded). Some clones in this sample may be carry-over from other donors' samples.

This clonotype was seen ten or more times. This chain connects TRBV20-1 to TRBJ1-5; unclear D gene. The V gene lost 6 bases and the J gene lost 5 bases, with 20 bases spanning the gap. This CDR3 contains 15 residues. Germline V lookup: CDR1 DFQATT, CDR2 SNEGSKA (reference sequence). CDR3 DNA sequence: TGCAGTGCGCAAGAGACGACGTCCAGTCATCAGCCCCAGCATTTT. This encodes CSAQETTSSHQPQHF.

In this sample, this clonotype turned up many times. As DNA, the CDR3 is TGTGCCAGCAGTTTAACGGCTGAGCAGTTCTTC. Residues: CASSLTAEQFF. V is TRBV28 and J is TRBJ2-1; D remains unclear. V lost 2 bases, J lost 9 bases, and 5 bases lay in between. This CDR3 has 11 residues. Germline V CDR1 and CDR2: MDHEN, SYDVKM.

This clonotype was seen only a few times. The junction departs from germline at one end; a sequencing error may be responsible. The chain recombines TRBV28 with TRBJ1-5; TRBD1 might be the D (5 bases). The CDR3 length is 16 residues. Germline lookup yields CDR1 MDHEN and CDR2 SYDVKM. The chain's CDR3 is CVSSLYGTDSNQPQHF. The CDR3 region has the DNA TGTGTCAGCAGTTTGTACGGGACGGATAGCAATCAGCCCCAGCATTTT.

This clonotype was recorded many times. The J gene is TRBJ2-7, the V gene TRBV7-2, with no clear D. The CDR3 consists of 14 residues. V was shortened by 1 base and J by 1 base, with 8 bases between the two germline ends. Germline values: CDR1 SGHTA, CDR2 FQGNSA. CDR3 coding DNA: TGTGCCAGCAGCTTAGGACCCGATTCCTACGAGCAGTACTTC. This gives the protein CASSLGPDSYEQYF.

This clonotype was recorded at least ten times. The V call is TRBV6-1, the J call TRBJ2-3, with unresolved D. The CDR3 has 14 amino acids. With 6 bases removed from V and 0 bases from J, the gap between germline ends came to 10 bases. Looked up from germline, CDR1 is MNHNS and CDR2 is SASEGT. The CDR3 nucleotides read TGTGCCAGCAGCCCTTACTCAAGCACAGATACGCAGTATTTT. Protein: CASSPYSSTDTQYF.

This rearrangement joins TRBV6-6 to TRBJ2-7, with D tentatively TRBD1 (5 bases). V was shortened by 10 bases and J by 4 bases, with 17 bases between the two germline ends. The germline CDR1 and CDR2 sequences are MNHNY and SVGAGI (reference sequence). The CDR3 extends over 13 amino acids. DNA for the CDR3: TGTGCCACCCGACAGAGCCAAGAGTACGAGCAGTACTTC. This sequence encodes CATRQSQEYEQYF.

The chain combines TRBV25-1 with TRBJ2-3, with D perhaps TRBD1 (6 bases). The CDR3 is 16 amino acids. Per germline, CDR1 MGHDK and CDR2 SYGVNS. The V end was cut by 3 bases, the J end by 1 base, with 14 bases between. The CDR3 nucleotides are TGTGCCAGCAGTGATAAGGGGGACGTGGGCACAGATACGCAGTATTTT. Protein sequence: CASSDKGDVGTDTQYF.

The chain carries TRBV6-2 or TRBV6-3 and TRBJ1-5; D might be TRBD1 (6 bases). The CDR3 sequence is 11 residues long. Germline V gene data show CDR1 as MNHEY and CDR2 as SVGEGT. Trimming took off 6 bases at V and 12 bases at J, with 12 bases between the two ends. CDR3 DNA sequence: TGTGCCAGCAGCCAAGGGACACTCCAGCATTTT. This sequence encodes CASSQGTLQHF.

This clonotype occurred a few times. The rearrangement joins TRBV29-1 to TRBJ2-5, with 12 positions matching TRBD2. CDR1 and CDR2 from the germline V gene are SQVTM and ANQGSEA. The CDR3 is 14 residues long. Trimming removed 5 bases from V and 4 bases from J; junction bases left unmatched: 5. The CDR3 loop reads CSVQTSGRPETQYF. The CDR3 coding sequence is TGCAGCGTTCAGACTAGCGGGAGACCAGAGACCCAGTACTTC. Using reference TRBV29-1 and TRBJ2-5 for the parts outside the CDR3, the full variable domain is SAVISQKPSRDICQRGTSLTIQCQVDSQVTMMFWYRQQPGQSLTLIATANQGSEATYESGFVIDKFPISRPNLTFSTLTVSNMSPEDSSIYLCSVQTSGRPETQYFGPGTRLLVL.

This clonotype was recorded many times. The chain employs TRBV28 and TRBJ2-6, with 11 nucleotides matching TRBD2. Trimming cost V 6 bases and J 1 base; bases outside gene matches: 5. The CDR3 has 17 amino acids. Germline V lookup: CDR1 MDHEN, CDR2 SYDVKM. The CDR3 loop is CASRIAGGPSGANVLTF. CDR3 coding DNA: TGTGCCAGCAGAATAGCGGGAGGGCCGTCTGGGGCCAACGTCCTGACTTTC.

This clonotype was observed many times. The chain recombines TRBV4-1 with TRBJ2-3; D assignment may be TRBD1 or TRBD2 (5 bases each). The CDR3 covers 14 residues. Germline values: CDR1 MGHRA, CDR2 YSYEKL. Trimming shortened V by 6 bases and J by 6 bases, and 16 bases separated the two germline ends. CDR3: CASRGPYNLDTQYF. The CDR3 region has the DNA TGCGCCAGCAGGGGACCGTACAATTTGGATACGCAGTATTTT.

The DNA of the CDR3 is TGTGCCACCAGCAGAGATAATGTTAGGAGCTACACCTTC. Translating it yields CATSRDNVRSYTF. The chain couples TRBV15 to TRBJ1-2, with D unclear. Germline V gene data show CDR1 as LNHNV and CDR2 as YYDKDF (reference sequence). The CDR3 is 13 residues long. The V and J ends lost 0 bases and 9 bases respectively, with 11 bases between them.

There are many counts of this clonotype. V usage is TRBV28 and J usage is TRBJ1-2; perhaps TRBD1 as D (6 bases). The CDR3 length is 17 residues. V lost 7 bases, J lost 1 base, and 22 bases lay in between. CDR1 is MDHEN and CDR2 is SYDVKM in the germline V gene. The CDR3 sequence is CASILSGGAGGNYGYTF. Here the CDR3 DNA reads TGTGCCAGCATTCTATCCGGGGGGGCAGGAGGTAACTATGGCTACACCTTC.